The 5 T cell receptor beta chains below come from one sample, sequenced in a study of T-cell memory formation after mild COVID-19. A single record per CDR3 protein comes from TCRdb applying MiXCR to the 5' RACE reads. The table has 150,000 to 200,000 distinct CDR3 sequences, 31% seen once. The material sequenced was PBMCs or a T cell subset sorted from them (not recorded which). Receptor source: an adult woman who had mild COVID-19 (a few samples of this study predate the infection). Cell type and time point are not known.

At least ten counts were recorded for this clonotype. This chain links TRBV29-1 with TRBJ2-1; 8 bases line up with TRBD2. The V gene end was trimmed by 6 bases and the J gene end by 5 bases; junction bases not matched to a gene: 15. CDR1 SQVTM and CDR2 ANQGSEA come from the germline V gene. The CDR3 length is 16 residues. CDR3 in amino acids: CSVGRLAIGGNNEQFF. In DNA, the CDR3 is TGCAGCGTCGGCAGACTAGCGATAGGCGGGAACAATGAGCAGTTCTTC.

There are a few counts of this clonotype. This rearrangement joins TRBV7-2 to TRBJ2-5, with D maybe TRBD2 (6 bases). The V gene's germline CDR1 is SGHTA and CDR2 FQGNSA. V was pared by 5 bases and J by 1 base, with 17 bases between. The CDR3 length is 16 residues. The CDR3 DNA sequence: TGTGCCAGCAGCACCACCTCGTGGAGGGGCCAAGAGACCCAGTACTTC. Translating it yields CASSTTSWRGQETQYF.

The rearrangement links TRBV12-3 or TRBV12-4 to TRBJ2-7, with 9 bases that match TRBD2. Trimming took 7 bases from V and 0 from J; bases not matched to a gene: 4. This CDR3 spans 14 amino acids. CDR3: CASKSSGVSYEQYF. The CDR3 coding sequence is TGTGCCAGCAAGTCTAGCGGGGTCTCCTACGAGCAGTACTTC.

This clonotype was detected many times. This chain links TRBV20-1 with TRBJ2-7, with 7 bases aligning to TRBD2. The CDR3 has 16 residues. Germline-derived CDR1 and CDR2 are DFQATT and SNEGSKA (reference sequence). Losses at the gene ends were 0 bases for V and 0 bases for J; bases not matched to a gene: 8. The CDR3 DNA reads TGCAGTGCTAGAGAGATCAGGCTAGCGGCCTCCTACGAGCAGTACTTC. It encodes CSAREIRLAASYEQYF.

This clonotype occurred many times. The chain joins TRBV2 to TRBJ2-2; possibly TRBD1 for D (5 bases). The CDR3 has 12 amino acids. V was shortened by 6 bases and J by 3 bases, with 5 bases between the two germline ends. Germline V CDR1 and CDR2: SNHLY, FYNNEI. CDR3 in DNA: TGTGCCAGCAGAGGGGACACCGGGGAGCTGTTTTTT. Residues: CASRGDTGELFF.